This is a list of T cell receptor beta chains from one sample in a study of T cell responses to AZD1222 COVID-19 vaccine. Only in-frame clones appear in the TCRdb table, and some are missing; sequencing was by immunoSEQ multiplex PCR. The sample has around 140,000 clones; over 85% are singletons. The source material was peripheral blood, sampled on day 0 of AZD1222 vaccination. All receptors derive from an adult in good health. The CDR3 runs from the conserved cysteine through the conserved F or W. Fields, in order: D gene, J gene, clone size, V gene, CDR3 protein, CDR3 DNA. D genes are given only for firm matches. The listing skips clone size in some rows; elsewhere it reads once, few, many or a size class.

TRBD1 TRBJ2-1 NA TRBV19 CASTTGQGRSNEQFF TGTGCCAGTACCACAGGACAGGGGAGGAGTAATGAGCAGTTCTTC
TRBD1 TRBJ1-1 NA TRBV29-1 CSGDRGRNTEAFF TGCAGCGGGGACAGGGGGCGGAACACTGAAGCTTTCTTT
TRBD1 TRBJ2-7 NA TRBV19 CASSPQGTEPTYEQYF TGTGCCAGTAGTCCCCAGGGGACAGAACCCACCTACGAGCAGTACTTC
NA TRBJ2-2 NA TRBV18 CASSLSPPNTGELFF TGTGCCAGCTCACTCTCACCCCCGAACACCGGGGAGCTGTTTTTT
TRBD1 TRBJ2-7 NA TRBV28 CASSTGTGDLGEQYF TGTGCCAGCAGTACCGGGACAGGGGATTTGGGAGAGCAGTACTTC
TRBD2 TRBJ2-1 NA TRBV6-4 CASSEGLAVSYNEQFF TGTGCCAGCAGTGAAGGACTAGCTGTTTCGTACAATGAGCAGTTCTTC
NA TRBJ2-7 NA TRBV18 CASSPRGVGGSYEQYF TGTGCCAGCTCACCACGGGGGGTCGGGGGCTCCTACGAGCAGTACTTC
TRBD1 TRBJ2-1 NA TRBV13 CASSPGQTMSSYNEQFF TGTGCCAGCAGCCCGGGACAGACAATGAGCTCCTACAATGAGCAGTTCTTC
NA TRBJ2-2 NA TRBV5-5 CASSPFVTGELFF TGTGCCAGCAGCCCGTTTGTCACCGGGGAGCTGTTTTTT
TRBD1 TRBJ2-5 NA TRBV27 CASGAVGTEETQYF TGTGCCAGCGGAGCCGTCGGGACAGAAGAGACCCAGTACTTC
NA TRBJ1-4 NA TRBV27 CASSLRYPEKLFF TGTGCCAGCAGTTTGAGATACCCTGAAAAACTGTTTTTT
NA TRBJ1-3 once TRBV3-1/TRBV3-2 CATALTSGNTIYF TGTGCTACGGCTCTTACCTCTGGAAACACCATATATTTT
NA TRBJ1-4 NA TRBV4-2 CASSQDEPNEKLFF TGTGCCAGCAGCCAAGATGAGCCTAATGAAAAACTGTTTTTT
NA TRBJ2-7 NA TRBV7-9 CASSLAPAYEQYF TGTGCCAGCAGCTTAGCGCCTGCCTACGAGCAGTACTTC
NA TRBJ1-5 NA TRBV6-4 CASSDSAGGNQPQHF TGTGCCAGCAGTGACTCGGCAGGGGGCAATCAGCCCCAGCATTTT
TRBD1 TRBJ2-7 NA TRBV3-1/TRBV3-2 CASRGTGGVYEQYF TGTGCCAGCAGGGGGACAGGGGGCGTCTACGAGCAGTACTTC
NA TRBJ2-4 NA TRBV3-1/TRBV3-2 CASSQGTGSSKNIQYF TGTGCCAGCAGCCAAGGTACAGGATCTTCCAAAAACATTCAGTACTTC
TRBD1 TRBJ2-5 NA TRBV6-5 CASKTGGETQYF TGTGCCAGCAAGACAGGGGGAGAGACCCAGTACTTC
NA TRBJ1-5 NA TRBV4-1 CASSQNTQGFSNQPQHF TGCGCCAGCAGCCAAAACACACAGGGTTTTAGCAATCAGCCCCAGCATTTT
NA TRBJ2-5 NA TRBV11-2 CASSLGREETQYF TGTGCCAGCAGCTTAGGCAGGGAAGAGACCCAGTACTTC
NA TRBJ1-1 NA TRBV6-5 CASSYSSFVEAFF TGTGCCAGCAGTTACTCGTCTTTCGTTGAAGCTTTCTTT
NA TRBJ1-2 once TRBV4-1 CASSQDNQGYYGYTF TGCGCCAGCAGCCAAGATAATCAGGGGTACTATGGCTACACCTTC
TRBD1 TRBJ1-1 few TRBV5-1 CASSPGTGGTEAFF TGCGCCAGCAGCCCGGGGACAGGGGGCACTGAAGCTTTCTTT
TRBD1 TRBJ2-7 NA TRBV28 CASSITGTGAYEQYF TGTGCCAGCAGTATAACCGGGACAGGGGCCTACGAGCAGTACTTC
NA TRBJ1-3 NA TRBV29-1 CSVAGQNSGNTIYF TGCAGCGTTGCGGGACAAAACTCTGGAAACACCATATATTTT
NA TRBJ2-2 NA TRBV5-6 CASSLGAATGELFF TGTGCCAGCAGCTTAGGAGCGGCAACCGGGGAGCTGTTTTTT
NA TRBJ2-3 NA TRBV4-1 CASSPRDTDTDTQYF TGCGCCAGCAGCCCGAGGGACACCGACACAGATACGCAGTATTTT
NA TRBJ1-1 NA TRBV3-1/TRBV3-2 CASREGYTEAFF TGTGCCAGCAGAGAGGGGTACACTGAAGCTTTCTTT
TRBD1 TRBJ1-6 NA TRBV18 CASSPLGQQNSPLHF TGTGCCAGCTCACCCCTGGGACAGCAAAATTCACCCCTCCACTTT
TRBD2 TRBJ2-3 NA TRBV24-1 CATSDLRRGAKDTQYF TGTGCCACCAGTGATTTGCGGCGGGGGGCAAAAGATACGCAGTATTTT
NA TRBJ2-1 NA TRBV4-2 CASSQDRQGHINEQFF TGTGCCAGCAGCCAAGATCGCCAGGGTCACATCAATGAGCAGTTCTTC
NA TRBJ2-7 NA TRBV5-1 CASSRRGATTLRTYEQYF TGCGCCAGCAGCCGCAGGGGGGCAACTACCCTTCGTACCTACGAGCAGTACTTC
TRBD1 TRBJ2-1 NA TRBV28 CASSLRGQGIYNEQFF TGTGCCAGCAGTTTAAGGGGACAGGGCATCTACAATGAGCAGTTCTTC
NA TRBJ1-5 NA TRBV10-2 CASSLDRSSNQPQHF TGCGCCAGCAGTCTCGACAGGAGCAGCAATCAGCCCCAGCATTTT
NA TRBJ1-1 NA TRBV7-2 CASSSLGSNTEAFF TGTGCCAGCAGCTCCCTTGGGTCTAACACTGAAGCTTTCTTT
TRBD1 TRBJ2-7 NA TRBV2 CASNDLGTESYEQYF TGTGCCAGCAATGATCTCGGGACAGAGTCCTACGAGCAGTACTTC
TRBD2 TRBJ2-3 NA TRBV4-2 CASSQGTSPRAQYF TGTGCCAGCAGCCAAGGGACTAGCCCCCGTGCGCAGTATTTT
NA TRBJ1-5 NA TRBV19 CASSITPFRDPSDQPQHF TGTGCCAGTAGTATAACCCCTTTCCGGGACCCCAGCGATCAGCCCCAGCATTTT
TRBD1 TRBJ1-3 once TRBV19 CASSIQGAIGNTIYF TGTGCCAGTAGTATTCAGGGGGCAATTGGAAACACCATATATTTT
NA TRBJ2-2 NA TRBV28 CASSLGGTNTGELFF TGTGCCAGCAGTCTGGGGGGCACAAACACCGGGGAGCTGTTTTTT
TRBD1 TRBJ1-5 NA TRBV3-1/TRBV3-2 CASSQGTGGNQPQHF TGTGCCAGCAGCCAAGGGACAGGGGGCAATCAGCCCCAGCATTTT
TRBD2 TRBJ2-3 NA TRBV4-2 CASSQVAGVGTDTQYF TGTGCCAGCAGCCAGGTAGCGGGGGTGGGCACAGATACGCAGTATTTT
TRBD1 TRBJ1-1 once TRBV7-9 CASSLAGQGLNTEAFF TGTGCCAGCAGCTTAGCAGGACAGGGGCTGAACACTGAAGCTTTCTTT